This TCR beta chain is drawn from a study of cytomegalovirus exposure and HLA in healthy donors. Overall study results and limits: As was reported, the classifier diagnosed cytomegalovirus status with high specificity and sensitivity.

As concerns this clone: Its target is unknown.

The CDR3 loop spans 16 amino acids. With 1 base removed from V and 1 base from J, the gap between germline ends came to 13 bases. Germline V CDR1 and CDR2: LGHNA, YNFKEQ. Sequencing used immunoSEQ multiplex PCR; TCRdb keeps in-frame clones, though not all of them. The sample records 200,000 to 250,000 clones, roughly 88% being singletons. The rearrangement links TRBV4-2 to TRBJ2-5; D is perhaps TRBD1 (6 bases). The clonotype was recovered from a woman in her twenties or thirties in good health and CMV-seropositive. The sample consisted of PBMCs. Written as DNA, the CDR3 is TGTGCCAGCAGCCAAGGGCCCAGAGGGGGCCAAGAGACCCAGTACTTC. It specifies CASSQGPRGGQETQYF.